The rows below give T cell receptor beta chains drawn from one sample of a study of beta chain features in type 1 diabetes. Profiled with immunoSEQ multiplex PCR; TCRdb holds only in-frame clones, not every one. Of about 250,000 clones in the sample, around an eighth were seen once. Sample: naive CD4+ T cells from blood. These TCRs come from a middle-aged woman in good health. Each CDR3 is given with its conserved first and last residue. D genes are given only for firm matches. Where a row states a size, it is once, few, many or the class of an expanded clone; other rows omit it.

>TRBV4-3|-|TRBJ1-1|-
CASSQGADRSNTEAFF
TGCGCCAGCAGCCAAGGGGCGGACAGATCCAACACTGAAGCTTTCTTT
>TRBV5-8|TRBD1|TRBJ1-6|few
CASSLMTGSNSPLHF
TGTGCCAGCAGCTTGATGACAGGGTCTAATTCACCCCTCCACTTT
>TRBV19|-|TRBJ2-7|-
CASKRNGGYEQYF
TGTGCCAGTAAAAGGAACGGGGGCTACGAGCAGTACTTC
>TRBV29-1|TRBD1|TRBJ2-1|-
CSVSSWDSISYNEQFF
TGCAGCGTTAGCAGTTGGGACAGCATCTCCTACAATGAGCAGTTCTTC
>TRBV11-2|TRBD2|TRBJ2-5|-
CASSLVSLAVVETQYF
TGTGCCAGCAGCTTAGTTTCGCTAGCGGTAGTAGAGACCCAGTACTTC
>TRBV7-6|-|TRBJ2-3|few
CASSPSGVSTDTQYF
TGTGCCAGCAGTCCTTCCGGGGTGAGCACAGATACGCAGTATTTT
>TRBV7-8|-|TRBJ2-7|few
CASGRGGVVWDEQYF
TGTGCCAGCGGGAGGGGGGGTGTCGTCTGGGACGAGCAGTACTTC
>TRBV2|-|TRBJ1-4|-
CASSLKGGTTNEKLFF
TGTGCCAGCAGCCTCAAAGGGGGTACAACTAATGAAAAACTGTTTTTT
>TRBV9|-|TRBJ2-7|few
CASSAQAGLLTEGQYF
TGTGCCAGCAGCGCCCAAGCCGGACTTTTAACCGAGGGGCAGTACTTC
>TRBV9|-|TRBJ2-5|few
CASSGTFPQETQYF
TGTGCCAGCAGCGGGACTTTCCCTCAAGAGACCCAGTACTTC
>TRBV7-7|TRBD1|TRBJ2-7|few
CASSLRQGANYEQYF
TGTGCTAGCAGCTTACGACAGGGGGCTAACTACGAGCAGTACTTC
>TRBV2|-|TRBJ2-3|-
CASSLAYADTQYF
TGTGCCAGCAGCCTAGCATATGCGGATACGCAGTATTTT
>TRBV5-4|TRBD1|TRBJ2-7|few
CASSEGQGRYEQYF
TGTGCCAGCAGCGAGGGACAGGGTCGCTACGAGCAGTACTTC
>TRBV7-9|-|TRBJ2-2|-
CASSKGQNTGELFF
TGTGCCAGCAGCAAGGGACAGAACACCGGGGAGCTGTTTTTT
>TRBV5-5|TRBD1|TRBJ2-3|-
CASSLAFDRVVGTDTQYF
TGTGCCAGCAGCTTGGCCTTTGACAGGGTCGTCGGCACAGATACGCAGTATTTT
>TRBV5-1|TRBD1|TRBJ1-1|few
CASSLAGGNTEAFF
TGCGCCAGCAGCTTGGCAGGGGGCAACACTGAAGCTTTCTTT
>TRBV29-1|TRBD2|TRBJ2-5|-
CSVIRGGDETQYF
TGCAGCGTGATCCGGGGGGGCGATGAGACCCAGTACTTC
>TRBV21-1|-|TRBJ1-2|many
CASREGGGYTF
TGTGCCAGCAGAGAGGGCGGCGGCTACACCTTC
>TRBV10-3|TRBD2|TRBJ2-1|few
CAISDRLAGGMNEQFF
TGTGCCATCAGTGATAGACTAGCGGGGGGCATGAATGAGCAGTTCTTC
>TRBV4-3|TRBD2|TRBJ2-5|few
CASSHALAGGPETQYF
TGCGCCAGCAGCCATGCCTTAGCGGGGGGGCCAGAGACCCAGTACTTC
>TRBV5-6|TRBD1|TRBJ1-2|few
CASSFRTGGVYGYTF
TGTGCCAGCAGCTTTCGGACAGGGGGGGTCTATGGCTACACCTTC
>TRBV15|TRBD1|TRBJ2-7|-
CATSSPVGTGPYEQYF
TGTGCCACCAGCTCCCCTGTCGGGACAGGACCCTACGAGCAGTACTTC
>TRBV9|TRBD2|TRBJ2-5|-
CASSVSPNGGAETQYF
TGTGCCAGCAGCGTGTCCCCAAACGGGGGGGCGGAGACCCAGTACTTC
>TRBV5-1|TRBD1|TRBJ1-4|-
CASSVRTGDEKLFF
TGCGCCAGCAGCGTAAGGACAGGGGATGAAAAACTGTTTTTT
>TRBV2|TRBD2|TRBJ2-5|-
CASNGGTSGGAPETQYF
TGTGCCAGCAACGGCGGGACTAGCGGGGGAGCTCCGGAGACCCAGTACTTC
>TRBV13|TRBD2|TRBJ2-5|-
CASSLTSGAKTQYF
TGTGCCAGCAGCCTCACTAGCGGTGCTAAGACCCAGTACTTC
>TRBV7-9|TRBD2|TRBJ2-1|-
CASSLVTLAGGSYNEQFF
TGTGCCAGCAGCTTAGTGACACTAGCGGGGGGATCTTACAATGAGCAGTTCTTC
>TRBV27|-|TRBJ1-3|-
CASSLRAGSGNTIYF
TGTGCCAGCAGTTTACGGGCAGGGTCGGGAAACACCATATATTTT
>TRBV19|TRBD2|TRBJ2-5|-
CASSGGLAGISRETQYF
TGTGCCAGTAGTGGGGGACTAGCGGGGATCAGTAGAGAGACCCAGTACTTC
>TRBV5-1|-|TRBJ2-3|once
CASSLAGATDTQYF
TGCGCCAGCAGCTTGGCTGGGGCCACAGATACGCAGTATTTT
>TRBV29-1|-|TRBJ1-2|few
CSDIQASHYGYTF
TGCAGCGACATACAGGCCTCTCACTATGGCTACACCTTC
>TRBV5-1|TRBD1|TRBJ1-1|-
CASSYGQGNTEAFF
TGCGCCAGCAGCTACGGACAGGGGAACACTGAAGCTTTCTTT
>TRBV5-1|-|TRBJ2-7|few
CASSLRQGYSYEQYF
TGCGCCAGCAGCTTAAGGCAGGGCTACTCCTACGAGCAGTACTTC
>TRBV9|TRBD1|TRBJ1-3|-
CASTTGQGSVLTNIYF
TGTGCCAGCACCACGGGACAGGGCTCCGTGTTGACGAACATATATTTT
>TRBV29-1|-|TRBJ1-1|few
CSVGGGVNTEAFF
TGCAGCGTTGGAGGAGGGGTGAACACTGAAGCTTTCTTT
>TRBV29-1|TRBD1|TRBJ1-4|-
CSATDRGLEKLFF
TGCAGCGCTACGGACAGGGGGCTAGAAAAACTGTTTTTT
>TRBV6-5|-|TRBJ1-3|few
CASSYSISGSGNTIYF
TGTGCCAGCAGTTACTCGATTTCCGGCTCTGGAAACACCATATATTTT
>TRBV11-2|-|TRBJ2-1|few
CASSLAVGGQSSYNEQFF
TGTGCCAGCAGCTTAGCGGTGGGAGGCCAGAGCTCCTACAATGAGCAGTTCTTC
>TRBV9|-|TRBJ1-1|few
CASSVVTAALMTF
TGTGCCAGCAGCGTAGTTACTGCCGCCCTTATGACATTT
>TRBV7-9|-|TRBJ2-5|-
CASSLNRLETQYF
TGTGCCAGCAGCTTAAATCGGTTAGAGACCCAGTACTTC
>TRBV5-1|-|TRBJ2-2|few
CASSGVNLQTGELFF
TGCGCCAGCAGCGGTGTAAACCTCCAGACCGGGGAGCTGTTTTTT
>TRBV19|TRBD1|TRBJ1-1|-
CASTFRDRRTEAFF
TGTGCCAGTACCTTCCGGGACAGAAGAACTGAAGCTTTCTTT
>TRBV23-1|TRBD1|TRBJ2-6|few
CLRQGVSGANVLTF
TGTCTAAGGCAGGGGGTGTCGGGGGCCAACGTCCTGACTTTC
>TRBV14|-|TRBJ2-2|-
CASGKLGTNTGELFF
TGTGCCAGCGGAAAACTAGGGACAAACACCGGGGAGCTGTTTTTT
>TRBV5-1|-|TRBJ2-7|-
CASSLGGDAAYEQYF
TGCGCCAGCAGCTTGGGGGGGGACGCCGCCTACGAGCAGTACTTC
>TRBV7-2|-|TRBJ1-3|-
CASSLASGISGNTIYF
TGTGCCAGCAGCTTAGCCTCGGGGATCTCTGGAAACACCATATATTTT
>TRBV5-1|-|TRBJ2-3|-
CASSLGRWAGSTDTQYF
TGCGCCAGCAGCTTGGGTAGGTGGGCGGGTTCGACAGATACGCAGTATTTT
>TRBV2|-|TRBJ2-2|few
CASSALGANTGELFF
TGTGCCAGCAGTGCTCTCGGGGCGAACACCGGGGAGCTGTTTTTT